This T cell receptor (beta chain) emerged from a study of shared clonotypes between healthy human individuals. It was across several immunoSEQ plates that each subset's genomic DNA was evenly split. TCRdb's copy holds only in-frame clones and misses some; the assay was immunoSEQ multiplex PCR. The repertoire holds around 2.1 million clones, more than 85% seen once, with 1.5% to 2% in the top ten. As regards this clone: As yet, its antigen is unknown.

Naive CD8 cells lacked CD45RO and underwent positive selection for CCR7, leaving out terminally differentiated effector memory CD45RA+ cells. Study results and limitations: Across four donors, naive CD4 shared roughly 5%, naive CD8 more than 3%, memory CD4 more than 2%, memory CD8 roughly 0.37%. Clonotype sharing across donors was expected to vary with sequencing depth.

The clonotype comes from a man younger than 35 in good health. Some clones in this sample may be carry-over from other donors' samples. The material sequenced was naive CD8+ T cells from PBMCs.

CDR3 sequence: CASSPGAVGEQFF. CDR3 coding DNA: TGTGCCAGCAGTCCCGGGGCAGTCGGTGAGCAGTTCTTC. The genes are TRBV6-5 and TRBJ2-1; D assignment may be TRBD1 or TRBD2 (5 bases each). The CDR3 is made up of 13 amino acids. The germline V gene encodes CDR1 MNHEY and CDR2 SVGAGI. V lost 5 bases to trimming and J lost 9 bases, with 14 bases between them.